This entry concerns a single T cell receptor (beta chain). The antigen is not known. The data derive from a study of cytomegalovirus exposure and HLA in healthy donors. Overall study findings and caveats: For most TCR beta V segments, an earlier analysis put the productive rate at about 87% or about 30% of the time. Researchers had no immune exposure information except CMV serostatus available.

Primers: 60 Vbeta forward and 13 Jbeta reverse. Using immunoSEQ multiplex PCR, the repertoire was profiled, and TCRdb retains in-frame clones only, with some absent. Here the sample spans 120,000 or so clones, around three quarters being singletons. This TCR was sampled from a female donor in good health and CMV-seronegative. The sequenced sample consisted of PBMCs.

The CDR3 spells CASSLEGEGAEAFF. CDR3 DNA: TGCGCCAGCAGCTTGGAAGGGGAGGGAGCTGAAGCTTTCTTT. The V gene is TRBV5-1, the J gene TRBJ1-1; D perhaps matches TRBD1 (5 bases). The CDR3 is 14 amino acids. Germline CDR1 SGHRS, CDR2 YFSETQ. The germline V and J ends were trimmed by 0 bases and 6 bases, with 12 bases remaining between them.